One and the same sample provided the 26 T cell receptor beta chains below, sequenced in a study of beta chain features in type 1 diabetes. The sequenced template was cDNA made from the entire isolated RNA. The method was immunoSEQ multiplex PCR; TCRdb's version includes in-frame clones alone and lacks a portion of them. The repertoire holds 810,000 or so clones, with about a sixth as singletons. The specimen sequenced was naive CD4+ T cells from blood. All receptors derive from a young woman in good health.

This clone was seen a few times. The gene calls are TRBV2 and TRBJ2-7, with 9 bases identical to TRBD2. CDR3 length: 15 amino acids. Germline CDR1 is SNHLY and CDR2 is FYNNEI. With V trimmed by 0 bases and J by 6 bases, 6 bases remained unmatched. CDR3 protein: CASSEAMGLASEQYF. The CDR3 coding sequence is TGTGCCAGCAGTGAAGCGATGGGACTAGCATCCGAGCAGTACTTC.

This clone has only a few counts. This sequence joins TRBV28 and TRBJ1-2; D remains unclear. Germline CDR1 and CDR2: MDHEN and SYDVKM. V was pared by 3 bases and J by 8 bases, with 13 bases between. The CDR3 is made up of 13 amino acids. CDR3 sequence (DNA): TGTGCCAGCAGTTTGACGGGGATCGGAGGCTACACCTTC. Translating gives CASSLTGIGGYTF.

This clone was counted between two and nine times. The CDR3 sequence is CSVVGLAGLYEQYF. In DNA form, the CDR3 reads TGCAGCGTCGTCGGACTAGCGGGATTGTACGAGCAGTACTTC. The gene calls are TRBV29-1 and TRBJ2-7; TRBD2 matches at 12 bases. Germline V gene data show CDR1 as SQVTM and CDR2 as ANQGSEA. After removal of 6 bases from V and 4 bases from J, the junction contained 7 bases not matched to a gene. There are 14 residues in the CDR3.

V gene TRBV7-3 combines with J gene TRBJ2-3, with 7 bases identical to TRBD1. V was clipped by 6 bases and J by 1 base; unmatched bases: 4. Germline V gene sequence: CDR1 SGHTA, CDR2 FQGTGA. This CDR3 is built from 14 residues. In DNA, the CDR3 is TGTGCCAGCAGTCGACAGGGAGGCACAGATACGCAGTATTTT. Its translation is CASSRQGGTDTQYF.

The rearrangement links TRBV6-1 to TRBJ2-3; 7 bases fit TRBD2. The CDR3 sequence is 17 residues long. The V gene end was trimmed by 4 bases and the J gene end by 2 bases; junction bases not matched to a gene: 12. Germline assignment: CDR1 MNHNS and CDR2 SASEGT. CDR3 sequence reads: CASSVGFWAGDTDTQYF. The CDR3, as DNA: TGTGCCAGCAGTGTGGGATTTTGGGCGGGAGACACAGATACGCAGTATTTT.

The chain combines TRBV6-5 with TRBJ2-2; 9 bases fit TRBD1. CDR3 size: 15 residues. The V gene's germline CDR1 is MNHEY and CDR2 SVGAGI. V was clipped by 5 bases and J by 0 bases; unmatched bases: 1. The CDR3, as DNA: TGTGCCAGCAGTCGACAGGGGGCGAACACCGGGGAGCTGTTTTTT. It specifies CASSRQGANTGELFF.

This clone turned up a few times. This chain joins TRBV18 and TRBJ2-5; D gene ambiguous. The V gene lost 4 bases and the J gene lost 5 bases, with 8 bases spanning the gap. In germline, CDR1 is KGHSH, CDR2 LQKENI. This CDR3 is built from 12 residues. In DNA form, the CDR3 reads TGTGCCAGCTCACTGCGGACCGAGACCCAGTACTTC. It specifies CASSLRTETQYF. Drawing the rest from reference TRBV18 and TRBJ2-5, the complete variable domain is NAGVMQNPRHLVRRRGQEARLRCSPMKGHSHVYWYRQLPEEGLKFMVYLQKENIIDESGMPKERFSAEFPKEGPSILRIQQVVRGDSAAYFCASSLRTETQYFGPGTRLLVL.

The V call is TRBV7-2, the J call TRBJ1-1; D is undetermined. Trimming left V 8 bases short and J 5 bases short, with 15 bases between. The V gene's germline CDR1 is SGHTA and CDR2 FQGNSA. The CDR3 length is 13 residues. CDR3 DNA sequence: TGTGCCAGCGGGCGTTACACGGGTACTGAAGCTTTCTTT. Protein: CASGRYTGTEAFF. The full variable domain, its missing parts supplied by reference TRBV7-2 and TRBJ1-1, is GAGVSQSPSNKVTEKGKDVELRCDPISGHTALYWYRQSLGQGLEFLIYFQGNSAPDKSGLPSDRFSAERTGGSVSTLTIQRTQQEDSAVYLCASGRYTGTEAFFGQGTRLTVV.

This clone has more than one count but fewer than ten. V and J are TRBV11-1 and TRBJ2-7; no clear D. This CDR3 contains 14 residues. The germline V gene encodes CDR1 SGHAT and CDR2 FQDESV (reference sequence). Between the trimmed V and J ends, which lost 3 bases and 2 bases, there was a span of 11 bases. CDR3 DNA sequence: TGTGCCAGCAGCTTGAGGACGGCTACCTACGAGCAGTACTTC. This encodes CASSLRTATYEQYF.

The chain couples TRBV5-1 to TRBJ2-1, with unresolved D. V lost 2 bases, J lost 2 bases, and 14 bases lay in between. The CDR3 runs to 16 residues. Germline CDR1 SGHRS, CDR2 YFSETQ. Written as DNA, the CDR3 is TGCGCCAGCAGCTTATCTCCGTCCCTTCCCTACAATGAGCAGTTCTTC. The encoded protein is CASSLSPSLPYNEQFF.

Only a few counts were recorded for this clone. The chain links TRBV18 to TRBJ1-2, with a possible D match to TRBD1 (6 bases). This CDR3 has 14 residues. Per the germline V gene, CDR1 is KGHSH and CDR2 is LQKENI. Trimming took 5 bases from V and 0 from J, leaving 10 bases between them. The CDR3 is CASSGTSTNYGYTF. The CDR3 DNA follows: TGTGCCAGCTCAGGGACATCGACTAACTATGGCTACACCTTC.

The CDR3 sequence is CASSLAGKWDTEAFF. The CDR3 nucleotides are TGCGCCAGCAGCTTGGCCGGGAAGTGGGACACTGAAGCTTTCTTT. The J gene is TRBJ1-1, the V gene TRBV5-1, with unresolved D. Trimming pared 0 bases from V and 3 bases from J, leaving 12 bases between. The CDR3 is 15 amino acids. Germline CDR1 SGHRS, CDR2 YFSETQ.

The V call is TRBV7-2, the J call TRBJ1-4; D ambiguous. Trimming removed 5 bases from V and 3 bases from J, with 7 bases in between. This CDR3 contains 13 residues. CDR1 and CDR2 (germline): SGHTA, FQGNSA. CDR3 protein: CASSTIANEKLFF. CDR3 coding DNA: TGTGCCAGCAGCACCATAGCTAATGAAAAACTGTTTTTT.

This chain connects TRBV11-1 to TRBJ2-1, with D maybe TRBD1 (5 bases). This CDR3 spans 14 amino acids. Germline loops: CDR1 SGHAT, CDR2 FQDESV (reference sequence). V lost 1 base, J lost 5 bases, and 9 bases lay in between. The CDR3 DNA is TGTGCCAGCAGCTTAGAAGACAGTCACAATGAGCAGTTCTTC. Translating it yields CASSLEDSHNEQFF.

The chain is built from TRBV7-2 and TRBJ2-1; D is undetermined. The germline CDR1 and CDR2 sequences are SGHTA and FQGNSA. This CDR3 is 15 amino acids long. Trimming shortened V by 4 bases and J by 0 bases, and 10 bases separated the two germline ends. CDR3 protein: CASSSSPSSYNEQFF. The CDR3 nucleotides read TGTGCCAGCAGCTCCTCCCCAAGCTCCTACAATGAGCAGTTCTTC.

CDR3 coding DNA: TGTGCCAGCAGTGAGAGGGAGGGCCTTAGCACAGATACGCAGTATTTT. Encoded protein: CASSEREGLSTDTQYF. V gene TRBV9 combines with J gene TRBJ2-3; TRBD2 agrees at 7 bases. The CDR3 contains 16 residues. CDR1 is SGDLS, CDR2 YYNGEE, per germline. The trim removed 5 bases at V and 0 bases at J, leaving 9 bases unmatched.

The rearrangement links TRBV11-2 to TRBJ2-2; weak D call: TRBD1 (6 bases). V lost 6 bases and J 2 bases, leaving 16 bases between the germline ends. Germline loops: CDR1 SGHAT, CDR2 FQNNGV. The CDR3 length is 16 residues. CDR3 residues: CASSPGGLRNTGELFF. The CDR3 nucleotides are TGTGCCAGCAGTCCTGGGGGCTTGAGAAACACCGGGGAGCTGTTTTTT. The full variable domain, in which reference TRBV11-2 and TRBJ2-2 provide the parts outside the CDR3, is EAGVAQSPRYKIIEKRQSVAFWCNPISGHATLYWYQQILGQGPKLLIQFQNNGVVDDSQLPKDRFSAERLKGVDSTLKIQPAKLEDSAVYLCASSPGGLRNTGELFFGEGSRLTVL.

The CDR3 sequence: CASSLGQGVKEQYF. The CDR3 DNA reads TGTGCCAGCAGCTTAGGGCAGGGGGTTAAAGAGCAGTACTTC. The chain combines TRBV7-2 with TRBJ2-7; 7 positions match TRBD1. The germline CDR1 and CDR2 sequences are SGHTA and FQGNSA. The CDR3 has 14 amino acids. Trimming at V came to 1 base and at J to 7 bases, leaving 7 bases not matched to a gene.

This clone has a handful of counts. J is TRBJ2-1 and V is TRBV6-6; unclear D gene. The CDR3 totals 14 residues. V was cut by 0 bases and J by 10 bases, with 13 bases left in between. CDR1 is MNHNY, CDR2 SVGAGI, per germline (reference sequence). CDR3 nucleotides: TGTGCCAGCAGTTACTCCCATTTCGGATCGGAGCAGTTCTTC. As protein: CASSYSHFGSEQFF.

This clone was observed a few times. The chain uses TRBV18 and TRBJ2-1; TRBD2 aligns across 9 bases. V shed 4 bases, J shed 7 bases, and the junction held 5 bases outside the gene matches. Germline-derived CDR1 and CDR2 are KGHSH and LQKENI. The CDR3 runs to 14 residues. The CDR3 protein is CASSLSGRTNEQFF. For the CDR3, the DNA is TGTGCCAGCTCACTTAGCGGGAGAACAAATGAGCAGTTCTTC.

This clone was found a few times. The chain couples TRBV11-2 to TRBJ1-3; perhaps TRBD1 as D (5 bases). Germline V gene sequence: CDR1 SGHAT, CDR2 FQNNGV. Between the trimmed V and J ends, which lost 3 bases and 3 bases, there was a span of 9 bases. This CDR3 region has 14 residues. As DNA, the CDR3 is TGTGCCAGCAGCTTTCAGGGTGGTGGAAACACCATATATTTT. Protein product: CASSFQGGGNTIYF.

DNA for the CDR3: TGTGCCAGCAGCTTGATGGGAGCGGCAGCGGGAGAGACCCAGTACTTC. It is translated as CASSLMGAAAGETQYF. The chain carries TRBV7-9 and TRBJ2-5, with D possibly being TRBD2 (6 bases). V lost 3 bases and J lost 4, with 18 bases in between. This CDR3 is built from 16 residues. The V gene's germline CDR1 is SEHNR and CDR2 FQNEAQ (reference sequence).

This clone showed up just a few times. V gene TRBV6-5 combines with J gene TRBJ1-3; D is unclear. Germline CDR1 reads MNHEY; CDR2 reads SVGAGI. The CDR3 loop spans 12 amino acids. The V end was cut by 8 bases, the J end by 4 bases, with 9 bases between. Written as DNA, the CDR3 is TGTGCCAGCCATACGTCCGGAAACACCATATATTTT. Translating it yields CASHTSGNTIYF.

This clone was counted only a few times. V is TRBV19 and J is TRBJ2-1; the match to TRBD2 covers 11 bases. Germline V gene data show CDR1 as LNHDA and CDR2 as SQIVND (reference sequence). The V segment lost 5 bases and the J segment 5 bases; nucleotides outside the gene matches: 11. The CDR3 is 17 residues long. CDR3 sequence reads: CASSPATASGRHNEQFF. DNA of the CDR3: TGTGCCAGTAGTCCAGCCACCGCTAGCGGGAGGCACAATGAGCAGTTCTTC.

The chain uses TRBV7-9 and TRBJ2-7; 7 nucleotides match TRBD2. The CDR3 loop spans 16 amino acids. V dropped 1 base and J dropped 6; count of bases not matched to a gene: 12. Per the germline V gene, CDR1 is SEHNR and CDR2 is FQNEAQ (reference sequence). The CDR3 DNA reads TGTGCCAGCAGCTTAGTGGGAGGGACCCGTCTCCTCGAGCAGTACTTC. Translating gives CASSLVGGTRLLEQYF.

The gene calls are TRBV6-6 and TRBJ2-3; D not resolved. V was shortened by 5 bases and J by 4 bases, with 4 bases between the two germline ends. CDR3 length: 11 amino acids. Germline CDR1 and CDR2: MNHNY and SVGAGI (reference sequence). The CDR3 nucleotides are TGTGCCAGCAGTGCCGCAGATACGCAGTATTTT. Amino acid sequence: CASSAADTQYF.